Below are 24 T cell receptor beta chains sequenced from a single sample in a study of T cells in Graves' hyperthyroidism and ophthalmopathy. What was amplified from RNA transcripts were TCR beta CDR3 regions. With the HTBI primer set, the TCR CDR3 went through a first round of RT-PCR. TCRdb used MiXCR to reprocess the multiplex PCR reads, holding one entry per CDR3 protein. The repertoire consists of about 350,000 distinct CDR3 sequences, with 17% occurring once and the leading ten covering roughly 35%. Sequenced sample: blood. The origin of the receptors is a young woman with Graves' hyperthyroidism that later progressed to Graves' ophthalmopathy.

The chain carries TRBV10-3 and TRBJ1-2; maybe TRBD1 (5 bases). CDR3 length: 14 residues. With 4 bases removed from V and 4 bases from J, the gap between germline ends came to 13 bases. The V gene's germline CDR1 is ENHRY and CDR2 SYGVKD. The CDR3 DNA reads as TGTGCCATCAGTGGATCGACAGCAGGCTATGGCTACACCTTC. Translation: CAISGSTAGYGYTF.

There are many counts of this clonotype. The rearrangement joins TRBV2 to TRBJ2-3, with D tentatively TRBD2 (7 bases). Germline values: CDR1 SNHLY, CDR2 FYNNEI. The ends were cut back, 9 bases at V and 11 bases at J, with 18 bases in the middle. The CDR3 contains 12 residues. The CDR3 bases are TGTGCCAGGCGCTCGGGAAGGGGGGGGCAGTATTTT. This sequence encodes CARRSGRGGQYF.

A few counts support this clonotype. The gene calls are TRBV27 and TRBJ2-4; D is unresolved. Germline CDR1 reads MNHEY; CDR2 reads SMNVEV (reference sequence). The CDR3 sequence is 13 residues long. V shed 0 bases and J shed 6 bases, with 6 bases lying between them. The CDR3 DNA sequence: TGTGCCAGCAGTTTATCGATATTAAACATTCAGTACTTC. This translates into CASSLSILNIQYF.

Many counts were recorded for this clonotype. CDR3 in amino acids: CASSLAGLTDTQYF. The DNA for the CDR3 is TGTGCCAGCAGTTTAGCGGGACTCACAGATACGCAGTATTTT. V is TRBV5-5 and J is TRBJ2-3; 8 positions agree with TRBD2. CDR1 and CDR2 from the germline V gene are SGHKS and YYEKEE (reference sequence). The CDR3 loop spans 14 amino acids. J lost 2 bases, V lost 5 bases, and 4 bases had no gene match.

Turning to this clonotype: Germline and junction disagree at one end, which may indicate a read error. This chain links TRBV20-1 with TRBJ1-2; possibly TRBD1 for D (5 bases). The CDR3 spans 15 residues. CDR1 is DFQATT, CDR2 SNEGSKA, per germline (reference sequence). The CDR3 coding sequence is TGCAGTGCTATGCTTCAAGGGGCGCTTAACTATAGCTACACCTTC. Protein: CSAMLQGALNYSYTF.

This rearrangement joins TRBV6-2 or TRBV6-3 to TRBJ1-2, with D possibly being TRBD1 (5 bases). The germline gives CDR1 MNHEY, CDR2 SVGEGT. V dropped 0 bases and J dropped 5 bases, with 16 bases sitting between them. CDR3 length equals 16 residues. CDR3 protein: CASSYSITTGGYGYTF. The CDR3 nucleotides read TGTGCCAGCAGTTACTCGATCACAACCGGGGGATATGGCTACACCTTC.

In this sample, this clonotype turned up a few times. The CDR3 region is CASSLRGGAGGANVLTF. The CDR3 nucleotides read TGCGCCAGCAGCTTGAGGGGGGGGGCAGGAGGGGCCAACGTCCTGACTTTC. This rearrangement joins TRBV5-1 to TRBJ2-6, with a possible D match to TRBD2 (7 bases). Germline CDR1 and CDR2: SGHRS and YFSETQ. V lost 1 base, J lost 4 bases, and 15 bases lay in between. The CDR3 spans 17 residues.

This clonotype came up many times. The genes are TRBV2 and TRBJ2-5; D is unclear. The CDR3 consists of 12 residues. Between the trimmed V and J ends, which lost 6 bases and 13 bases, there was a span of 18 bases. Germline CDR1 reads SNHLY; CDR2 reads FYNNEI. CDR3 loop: CASSKSNQLRYF. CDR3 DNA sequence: TGTGCCAGCAGCAAATCAAACCAGCTTCGGTACTTC.

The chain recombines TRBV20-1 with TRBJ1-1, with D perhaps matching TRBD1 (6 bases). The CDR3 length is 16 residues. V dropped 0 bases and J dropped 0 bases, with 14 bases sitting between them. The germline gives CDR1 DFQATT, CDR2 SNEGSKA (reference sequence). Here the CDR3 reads CSARDPRGQMNTEAFF. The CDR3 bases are TGCAGTGCTAGAGATCCTCGTGGACAGATGAACACTGAAGCTTTCTTT.

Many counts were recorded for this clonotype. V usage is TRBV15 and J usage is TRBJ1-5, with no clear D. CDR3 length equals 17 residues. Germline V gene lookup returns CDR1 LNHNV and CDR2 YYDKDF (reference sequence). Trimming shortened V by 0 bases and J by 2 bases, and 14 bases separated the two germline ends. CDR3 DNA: TGTGCCACCAGCAGAGATTATGCTACGTTCGGCAATCAGCCCCAGCATTTT. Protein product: CATSRDYATFGNQPQHF.

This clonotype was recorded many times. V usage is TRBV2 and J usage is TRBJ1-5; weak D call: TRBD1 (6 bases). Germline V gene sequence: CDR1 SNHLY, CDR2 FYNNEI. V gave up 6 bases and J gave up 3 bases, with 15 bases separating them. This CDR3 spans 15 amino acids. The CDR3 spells CASRADRIDNQPQHF. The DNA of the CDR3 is TGTGCCAGCAGGGCAGACAGGATCGACAATCAGCCCCAGCATTTT.

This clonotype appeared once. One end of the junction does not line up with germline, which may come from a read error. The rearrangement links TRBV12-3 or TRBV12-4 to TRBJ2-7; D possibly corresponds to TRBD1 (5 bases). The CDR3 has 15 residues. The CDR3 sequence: CTSSPTGFSSYEQYF. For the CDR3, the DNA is TGTACCAGCAGCCCCACAGGATTTAGCTCCTACGAGCAGTACTTC.

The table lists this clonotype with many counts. The CDR3 bases are TGCAGTGCTGCCTTGGCGAACGGATACAATCAGCCCCAGCATTTT. Its translation: CSAALANGYNQPQHF. The V and J genes are TRBV20-1 and TRBJ1-5, with D unclear. CDR1 and CDR2 (germline): DFQATT, SNEGSKA (reference sequence). This CDR3 is 15 amino acids long. V lost 5 bases, J lost 3 bases, and 17 bases lay in between.

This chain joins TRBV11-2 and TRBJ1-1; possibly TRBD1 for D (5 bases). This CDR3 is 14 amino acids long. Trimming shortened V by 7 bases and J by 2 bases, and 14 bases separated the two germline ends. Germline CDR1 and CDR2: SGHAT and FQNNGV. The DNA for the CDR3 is TGTGCCAGCAACGTCCCGACAGTCAACACTGAAGCTTTCTTT. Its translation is CASNVPTVNTEAFF.

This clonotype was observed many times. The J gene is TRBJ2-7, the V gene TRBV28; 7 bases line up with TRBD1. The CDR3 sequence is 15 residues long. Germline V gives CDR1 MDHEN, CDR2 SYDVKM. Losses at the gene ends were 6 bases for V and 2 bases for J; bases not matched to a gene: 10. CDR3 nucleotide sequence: TGTGCCAGCAGCGGAGACAGGGAAACTCCCTACGAGCAGTACTTC. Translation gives CASSGDRETPYEQYF.

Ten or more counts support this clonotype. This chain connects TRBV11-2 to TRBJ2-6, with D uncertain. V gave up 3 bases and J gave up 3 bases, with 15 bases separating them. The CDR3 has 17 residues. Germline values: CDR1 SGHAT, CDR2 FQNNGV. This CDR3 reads CASSFLGTLVGANVLTF. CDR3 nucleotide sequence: TGTGCCAGCAGCTTCCTTGGTACTCTCGTTGGGGCCAACGTCCTGACTTTC.

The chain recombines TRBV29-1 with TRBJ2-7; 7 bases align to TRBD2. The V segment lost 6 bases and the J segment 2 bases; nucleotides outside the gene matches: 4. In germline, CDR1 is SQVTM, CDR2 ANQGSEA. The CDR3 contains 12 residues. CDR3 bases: TGCAGCGTAAGCGGGGCAACCTACGAGCAGTACTTC. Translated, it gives CSVSGATYEQYF.

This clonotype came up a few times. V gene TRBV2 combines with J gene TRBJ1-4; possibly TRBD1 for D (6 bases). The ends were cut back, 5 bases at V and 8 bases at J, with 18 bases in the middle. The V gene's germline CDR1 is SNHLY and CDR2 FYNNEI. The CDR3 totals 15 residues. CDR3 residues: CASSPGAQGLEKLFF. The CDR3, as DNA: TGTGCCAGCAGTCCCGGGGCACAGGGTCTCGAAAAACTGTTTTTT.

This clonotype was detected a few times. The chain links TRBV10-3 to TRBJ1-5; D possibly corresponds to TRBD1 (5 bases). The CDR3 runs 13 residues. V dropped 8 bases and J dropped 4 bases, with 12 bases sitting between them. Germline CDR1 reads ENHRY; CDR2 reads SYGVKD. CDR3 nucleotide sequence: TGTGCCATCGCAGGGACGGATAATCAGCCCCAGCATTTT. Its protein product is CAIAGTDNQPQHF.

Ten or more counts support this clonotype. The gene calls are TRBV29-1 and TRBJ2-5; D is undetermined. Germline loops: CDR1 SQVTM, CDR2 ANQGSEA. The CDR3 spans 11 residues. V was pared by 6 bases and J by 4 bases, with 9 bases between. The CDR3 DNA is TGCAGCGTCTACGGGTTAGAGACCCAGTACTTC. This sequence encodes CSVYGLETQYF.

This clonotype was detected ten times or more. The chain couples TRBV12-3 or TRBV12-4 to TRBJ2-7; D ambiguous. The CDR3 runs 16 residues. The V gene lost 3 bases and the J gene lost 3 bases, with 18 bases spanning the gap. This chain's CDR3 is CASSFGRTYSNYEQYF. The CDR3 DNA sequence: TGTGCCAGCAGTTTTGGCAGAACGTATTCAAACTACGAGCAGTACTTC.

The CDR3 DNA follows: TGTGCCAGCAGTTTTTGGGGTCAGCCCCAGCATTTT. Its translation is CASSFWGQPQHF. This chain connects TRBV27 to TRBJ1-5; no clear D. The CDR3 runs 12 residues. Germline V gene lookup returns CDR1 MNHEY and CDR2 SMNVEV (reference sequence). The V and J ends lost 3 bases and 6 bases respectively, with 6 bases between them.

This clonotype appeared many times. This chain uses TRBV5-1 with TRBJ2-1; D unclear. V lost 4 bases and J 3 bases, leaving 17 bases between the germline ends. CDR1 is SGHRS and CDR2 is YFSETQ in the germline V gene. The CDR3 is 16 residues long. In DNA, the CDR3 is TGCGCCAGCAGCGGGAAACAGCAATTGTTCTACAATGAGCAGTTCTTC. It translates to CASSGKQQLFYNEQFF.

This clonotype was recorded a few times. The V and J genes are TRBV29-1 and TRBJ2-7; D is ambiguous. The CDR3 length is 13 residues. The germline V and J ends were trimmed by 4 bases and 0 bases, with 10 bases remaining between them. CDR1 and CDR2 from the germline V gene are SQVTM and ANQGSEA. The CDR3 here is CSVVGEDSYEQYF. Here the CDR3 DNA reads TGCAGCGTTGTAGGAGAAGACTCCTACGAGCAGTACTTC.